This T cell receptor beta chain originates from a study of technical replicates of blood from a handful of donors. From germline, CDR1 is MGHRA and CDR2 YSYEKL. J lost 4 bases, V lost 7 bases, and 15 bases had no gene match. The length of the CDR3 is 17 residues. Profiled with immunoSEQ multiplex PCR; TCRdb holds only in-frame clones, not every one. Here the sample spans 62,000 or so clones, about 87% being singletons. What was sequenced was PBMCs. This TCR came from a human donor in good health. Some clones in this sample may be carry-over from other donors' samples. The chain joins TRBV4-1 to TRBJ2-2; 7 nucleotides agree with TRBD2. The CDR3 bases are TGCGCCAGCACTCCAGAGGCTAGCGGAGTTCTCACCGGGGAGCTGTTTTTT. As protein: CASTPEASGVLTGELFF.